Listed here is a single T cell receptor (beta chain). The target antigen is unknown. The V gene end was trimmed by 10 bases and the J gene end by 7 bases; junction bases not matched to a gene: 21. The CDR3 has 17 residues. The germline V gene encodes CDR1 ENHRY and CDR2 SYGVKD. The data belong to a study of cytotoxic CD8 clonotypes in ibrutinib-treated CLL. Overall study context: On average, around 100,000 productive rearrangements and 255,043 productive templates per sample.

Study findings and constraints: Higher circulating CD8+ T-cell counts strongly accompanied higher baseline clonality, above age-matched healthy donors. Sustained-remission patients were sampled at one set of times and progressing patients at different ones.

Libraries were prepared by immunoSEQ multiplex PCR; TCRdb keeps only in-frame clonotypes and omits some of them. The sample lists approximately 24,000 clones, about 81% occurring once. This TCR derives from a human donor with chronic lymphocytic leukemia. The sample in question was PBMCs, obtained before ibrutinib treatment. The genes are TRBV10-3 and TRBJ1-4; 7 bases match TRBD1. For the CDR3, the DNA is TGTGCCACCGCCCAATCGAGAGGGGGCGCGGGAAGTGAAAAACTGTTTTTT. It is translated as CATAQSRGGAGSEKLFF.